Below, 15 T cell receptor beta chains from the same sample are listed, as sequenced in a study of early T cells in non-severe SARS-CoV-2 infection. TCRdb re-called the 5' RACE reads with MiXCR, one entry per CDR3 protein. The data show tens of thousands of distinct CDR3 sequences, around an eighth seen once. The sequencing sample was made of whole blood. All receptors derive from an adult who was a healthcare worker with PCR-confirmed SARS-CoV-2 infection or an uninfected control (not recorded which).

This clonotype has just a few counts. The V gene is TRBV5-1, the J gene TRBJ1-1; D possibly corresponds to TRBD1 (5 bases). Germline V gene data show CDR1 as SGHRS and CDR2 as YFSETQ. The CDR3 totals 14 residues. The V and J ends lost 0 bases and 6 bases respectively, with 12 bases between them. CDR3 sequence (DNA): TGCGCCAGCAGCTTGGCTGCAGGGATATCTGAAGCTTTCTTT. Its translation: CASSLAAGISEAFF.

The table lists this clonotype with many counts. V and J are TRBV29-1 and TRBJ1-2; D possibly corresponds to TRBD1 (6 bases). V lost 4 bases and J 4 bases, leaving 10 bases between the germline ends. Germline values: CDR1 SQVTM, CDR2 ANQGSEA. CDR3 size: 12 residues. CDR3 DNA: TGCAGCGTTGGTACGGGGGCCTATGGCTACACCTTC. Translated, it gives CSVGTGAYGYTF.

This clonotype was observed many times. V gene TRBV28 combines with J gene TRBJ2-7; no reliable D call. Germline V lookup: CDR1 MDHEN, CDR2 SYDVKM. This CDR3 has 13 amino acids. Trimming took off 7 bases at V and 3 bases at J, with 13 bases between the two ends. The CDR3 loop is CASTSTAVYEQYF. The CDR3 bases are TGTGCCAGCACCTCGACGGCAGTCTACGAGCAGTACTTC.

This clonotype showed up just a few times. The chain uses TRBV25-1 and TRBJ1-1; D remains ambiguous. The CDR3 runs 13 residues. CDR1 MGHDK and CDR2 SYGVNS come from the germline V gene. Deletions cut 7 bases from V and 3 bases from J, with 12 bases between. The CDR3 nucleotides are TGTGCCAGCACCCCTTGGGAGGACACTGAAGCTTTCTTT. It codes for CASTPWEDTEAFF.

This clonotype was seen ten or more times. An end of the junction does not agree with germline; a read error may underlie this. This chain joins TRBV29-1 and TRBJ2-2; a possible D gene is TRBD2 (5 bases). The CDR3 is 12 residues long. CDR1 and CDR2 (germline): SQVTM, ANQGSEA. The DNA for the CDR3 is TGCAGCGCTGAACGGGGCACCGGGGAGCTGTTTTTT. This encodes CSAERGTGELFF.

This clonotype was seen at least ten times. The J gene is TRBJ2-1, the V gene TRBV5-4; D perhaps matches TRBD2 (6 bases). This CDR3 is 16 amino acids long. V lost 3 bases and J 8 bases, leaving 21 bases between the germline ends. Germline assignment: CDR1 SGHNT and CDR2 YYREEE (reference sequence). The CDR3, as DNA: TGTGCCAGCAGCTCTGAGCCGGGGGTGATAATGGATGAGCAGTTCTTC. Translated, it gives CASSSEPGVIMDEQFF.

J is TRBJ2-5 and V is TRBV7-6; D remains unclear. This CDR3 has 14 residues. Germline loops: CDR1 SGHVS, CDR2 FNYEAQ. V was trimmed by 1 base and J by 0 bases, leaving 6 bases between them. CDR3 amino acids: CASSLVVDQETQYF. As DNA, the CDR3 is TGTGCCAGCAGCTTAGTTGTGGACCAAGAGACCCAGTACTTC. The full variable domain, in which reference TRBV7-6 and TRBJ2-5 provide the parts outside the CDR3, is GAGVSQSPRYKVTKRGQDVALRCDPISGHVSLYWYRQALGQGPEFLTYFNYEAQQDKSGLPNDRFSAERPEGSISTLTIQRTEQRDSAMYRCASSLVVDQETQYFGPGTRLLVL.

This sequence joins TRBV28 and TRBJ1-6, with D unresolved. This CDR3 is 14 amino acids long. Deletions cut 3 bases from V and 0 bases from J, with 3 bases between. Germline V gene sequence: CDR1 MDHEN, CDR2 SYDVKM. The CDR3, as DNA: TGTGCCAGCAGTTTCTCCTCCTATAATTCACCCCTCCACTTT. This translates into CASSFSSYNSPLHF.

This clonotype was seen repeatedly, ten times or more. V is TRBV10-3 and J is TRBJ2-2; TRBD2 matches at 7 bases. The junction had 7 bases not matched to a gene; V was cut back by 11 bases and J by 1 base. This CDR3 is built from 14 residues. Germline values: CDR1 ENHRY, CDR2 SYGVKD. The CDR3: CASLAVLNTGELFF. The CDR3 region has the DNA TGTGCCTCCCTAGCGGTCTTGAACACCGGGGAGCTGTTTTTT.

This clonotype was seen at least ten times. This chain joins TRBV20-1 and TRBJ1-6; D perhaps matches TRBD1 (5 bases). Trimming stripped 1 base from V and 6 bases from J, with 16 bases between. CDR3 size: 16 residues. Germline lookup yields CDR1 DFQATT and CDR2 SNEGSKA (reference sequence). CDR3 nucleotides: TGCAGTGCTAGAGGGGGCCCGGTCAGCTCTAATTCACCCCTCCACTTT. Its translation is CSARGGPVSSNSPLHF.

In DNA, the CDR3 is TGCAGTGCTAGCCCCGGGGAAAGCAATCAGCCCCAGCATTTT. Translation: CSASPGESNQPQHF. J is TRBJ1-5 and V is TRBV20-1; D remains unclear. V was shortened by 3 bases and J by 1 base, with 10 bases between the two germline ends. The CDR3 consists of 14 residues. Germline V gene sequence: CDR1 DFQATT, CDR2 SNEGSKA (reference sequence).

This clonotype was detected a few times. CDR3 protein: CASRDRVNTEAFF. The DNA for the CDR3 is TGTGCCAGCAGGGATAGGGTGAACACTGAAGCTTTCTTT. This chain uses TRBV7-3 with TRBJ1-1; D call uncertain. The CDR3 runs 13 residues. Trimming removed 6 bases at V and 0 bases at J, with 8 bases between. Germline V lookup: CDR1 SGHTA, CDR2 FQGTGA.

CDR3 loop: CASSLRTGNTGELFF. The CDR3 region has the DNA TGTGCCAGCAGCTTACGGACAGGGAACACCGGGGAGCTGTTTTTT. V and J are TRBV13 and TRBJ2-2; TRBD1 aligns across 7 bases. CDR1 is PRHDT and CDR2 is FYEKMQ in the germline V gene (reference sequence). Unmatched junction bases numbered 1, after V lost 2 bases and J lost 1 base. This CDR3 spans 15 amino acids.

The genes are TRBV6-1 and TRBJ1-1; D remains unclear. V was clipped by 5 bases and J by 2 bases, with 15 bases between them. This CDR3 comprises 15 residues. Per germline, CDR1 MNHNS and CDR2 SASEGT. CDR3 protein: CASSSGSAGNTEAFF. CDR3 DNA sequence: TGTGCCAGCAGTTCCGGATCGGCGGGCAACACTGAAGCTTTCTTT.

This clonotype was recorded a few times. The rearrangement uses TRBV11-3 and TRBJ2-7; possibly TRBD1 for D (6 bases). Between the trimmed V and J ends, which lost 1 base and 1 base, there was a span of 8 bases. This CDR3 contains 14 residues. The germline V gene encodes CDR1 SGHNT and CDR2 YENEEA. The CDR3 coding sequence is TGTGCCAGCAGCTTAGCCGGACAGTCCTACGAGCAGTACTTC. Protein sequence: CASSLAGQSYEQYF.